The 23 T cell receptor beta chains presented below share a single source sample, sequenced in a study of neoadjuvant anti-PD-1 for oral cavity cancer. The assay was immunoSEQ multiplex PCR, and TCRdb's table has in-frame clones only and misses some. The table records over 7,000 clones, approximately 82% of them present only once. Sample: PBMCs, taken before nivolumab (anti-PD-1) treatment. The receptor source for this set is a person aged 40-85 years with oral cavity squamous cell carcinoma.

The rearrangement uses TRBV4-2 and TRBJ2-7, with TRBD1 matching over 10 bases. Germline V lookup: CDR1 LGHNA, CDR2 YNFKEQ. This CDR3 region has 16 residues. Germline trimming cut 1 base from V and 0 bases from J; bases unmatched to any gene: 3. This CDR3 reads CASSQGGQGGSYEQYF. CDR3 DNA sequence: TGTGCCAGCAGCCAAGGAGGACAGGGGGGCTCCTACGAGCAGTACTTC.

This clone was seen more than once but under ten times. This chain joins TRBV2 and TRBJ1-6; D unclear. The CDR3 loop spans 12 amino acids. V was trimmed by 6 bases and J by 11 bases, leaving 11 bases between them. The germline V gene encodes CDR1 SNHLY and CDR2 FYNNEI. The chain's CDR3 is CASRDQVTPLHF. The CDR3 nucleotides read TGTGCCAGCAGGGACCAGGTGACACCCCTCCACTTT.

The CDR3: CASSMGQVYQPQHF. The CDR3 DNA sequence: TGTGCCAGTAGTATGGGACAGGTCTATCAGCCCCAGCATTTT. The chain combines TRBV19 with TRBJ1-5; TRBD1 agrees at 8 bases. From germline, CDR1 is LNHDA and CDR2 SQIVND (reference sequence). This CDR3 region has 14 residues. V trimming: 3 bases; J trimming: 5 bases; junction bases outside the gene matches: 3.

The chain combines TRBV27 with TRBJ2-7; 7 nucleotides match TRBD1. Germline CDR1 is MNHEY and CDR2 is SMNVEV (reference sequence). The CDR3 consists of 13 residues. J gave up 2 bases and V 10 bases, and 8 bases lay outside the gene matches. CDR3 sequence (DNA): TGTGCCACTTCAGCGACAGGGCCCTACGAGCAGTACTTC. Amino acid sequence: CATSATGPYEQYF.

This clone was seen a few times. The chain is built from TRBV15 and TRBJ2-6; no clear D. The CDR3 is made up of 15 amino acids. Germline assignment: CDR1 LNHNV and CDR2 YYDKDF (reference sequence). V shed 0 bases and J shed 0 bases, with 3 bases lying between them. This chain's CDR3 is CATSRDNSGANVLTF. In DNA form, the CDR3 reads TGTGCCACCAGCAGAGATAACTCTGGGGCCAACGTCCTGACTTTC.

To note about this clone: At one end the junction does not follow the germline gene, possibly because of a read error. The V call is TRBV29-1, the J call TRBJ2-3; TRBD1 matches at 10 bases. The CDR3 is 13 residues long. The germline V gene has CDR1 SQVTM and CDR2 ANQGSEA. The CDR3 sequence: CSVRRQGAGVWDF. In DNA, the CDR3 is TGCAGCGTTAGGAGACAGGGGGCGGGTGTGTGGGATTTT.

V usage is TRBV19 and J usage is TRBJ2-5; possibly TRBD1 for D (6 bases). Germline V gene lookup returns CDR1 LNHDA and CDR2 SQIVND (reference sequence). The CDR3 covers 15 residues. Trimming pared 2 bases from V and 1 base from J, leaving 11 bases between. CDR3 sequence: CASSISPTGQETQYF. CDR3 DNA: TGTGCCAGTAGTATATCACCGACAGGCCAAGAGACCCAGTACTTC.

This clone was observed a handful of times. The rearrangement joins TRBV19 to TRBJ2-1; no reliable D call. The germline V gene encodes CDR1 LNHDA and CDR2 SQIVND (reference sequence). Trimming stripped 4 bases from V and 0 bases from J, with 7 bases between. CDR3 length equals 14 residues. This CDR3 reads CASSKLISYNEQFF. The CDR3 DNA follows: TGTGCCAGTAGTAAATTAATCTCCTACAATGAGCAGTTCTTC.

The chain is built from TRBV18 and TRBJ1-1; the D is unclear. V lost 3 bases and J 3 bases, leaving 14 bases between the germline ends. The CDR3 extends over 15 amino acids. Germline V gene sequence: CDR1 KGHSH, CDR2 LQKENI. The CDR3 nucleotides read TGTGCCAGCTCACCGGGTGCCAGTGCGGACACTGAAGCTTTCTTT. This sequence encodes CASSPGASADTEAFF.

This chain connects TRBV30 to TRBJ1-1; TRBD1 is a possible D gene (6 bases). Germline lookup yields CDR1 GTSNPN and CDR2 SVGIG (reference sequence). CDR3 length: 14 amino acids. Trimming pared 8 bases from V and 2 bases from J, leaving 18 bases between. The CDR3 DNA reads TGTGCCCTTGGGGGGGCTCGGACTAACACTGAAGCTTTCTTT. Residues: CALGGARTNTEAFF.

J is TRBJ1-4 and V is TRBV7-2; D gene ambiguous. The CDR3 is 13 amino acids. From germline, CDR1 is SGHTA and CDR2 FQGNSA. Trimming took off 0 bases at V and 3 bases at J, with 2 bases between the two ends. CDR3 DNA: TGTGCCAGCAGCTTAGCTCCTAATGAAAAACTGTTTTTT. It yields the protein CASSLAPNEKLFF.

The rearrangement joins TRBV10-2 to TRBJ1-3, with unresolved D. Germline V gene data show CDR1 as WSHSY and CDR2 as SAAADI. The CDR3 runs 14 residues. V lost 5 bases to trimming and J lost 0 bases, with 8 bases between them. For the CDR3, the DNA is TGCGCCAGCAGTCCCGCTATCTCTGGAAACACCATATATTTT. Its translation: CASSPAISGNTIYF.

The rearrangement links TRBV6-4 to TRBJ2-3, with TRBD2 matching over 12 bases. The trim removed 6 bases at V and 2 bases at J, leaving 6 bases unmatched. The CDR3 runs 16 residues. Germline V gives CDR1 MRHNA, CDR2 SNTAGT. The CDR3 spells CASRPTSGGTTDTQYF. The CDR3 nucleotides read TGTGCCAGCAGACCCACTAGCGGGGGGACCACAGATACGCAGTATTTT.

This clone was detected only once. The CDR3 sequence: CASSQESNQPQHF. The CDR3 DNA is TGTGCCAGCAGCCAAGAGAGTAATCAGCCCCAGCATTTT. This chain links TRBV14 with TRBJ1-5, with unresolved D. This CDR3 contains 13 residues. Trimming shortened V by 0 bases and J by 4 bases, and 4 bases separated the two germline ends. From germline, CDR1 is SGHDN and CDR2 FVKESK.

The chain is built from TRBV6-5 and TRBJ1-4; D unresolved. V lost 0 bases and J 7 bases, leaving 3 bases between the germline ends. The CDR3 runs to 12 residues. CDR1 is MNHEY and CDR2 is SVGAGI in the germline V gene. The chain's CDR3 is CASSYSGEKLFF. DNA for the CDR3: TGTGCCAGCAGTTACTCGGGTGAAAAACTGTTTTTT.

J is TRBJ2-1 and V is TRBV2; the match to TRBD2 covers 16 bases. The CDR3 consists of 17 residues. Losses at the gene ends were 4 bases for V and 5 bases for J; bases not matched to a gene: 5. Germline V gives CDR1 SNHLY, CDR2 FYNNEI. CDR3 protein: CASSGGTSGGGNNEQFF. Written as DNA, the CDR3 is TGTGCCAGCAGTGGAGGGACTAGCGGGGGGGGAAACAATGAGCAGTTCTTC.

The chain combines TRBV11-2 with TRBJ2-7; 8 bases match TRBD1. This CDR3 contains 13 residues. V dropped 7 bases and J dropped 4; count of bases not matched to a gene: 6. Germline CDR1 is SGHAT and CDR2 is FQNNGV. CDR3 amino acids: CASNPGGGYEQYF. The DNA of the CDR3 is TGTGCCAGCAACCCAGGGGGCGGATACGAGCAGTACTTC.

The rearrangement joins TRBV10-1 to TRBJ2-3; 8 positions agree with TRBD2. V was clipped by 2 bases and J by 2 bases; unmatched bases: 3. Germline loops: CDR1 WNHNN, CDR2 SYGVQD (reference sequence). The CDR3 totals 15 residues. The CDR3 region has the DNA TGCGCCAGCAGTGAGGGTAGCGGGGACACAGATACGCAGTATTTT. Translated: CASSEGSGDTDTQYF.

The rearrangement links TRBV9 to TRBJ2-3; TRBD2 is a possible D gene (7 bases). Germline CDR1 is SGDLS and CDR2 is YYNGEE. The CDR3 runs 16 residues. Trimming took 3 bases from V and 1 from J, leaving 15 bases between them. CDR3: CASSEGGADGTDTQYF. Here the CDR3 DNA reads TGTGCCAGCAGCGAGGGGGGGGCTGATGGCACAGATACGCAGTATTTT. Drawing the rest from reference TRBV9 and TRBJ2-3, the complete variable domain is DSGVTQTPKHLITATGQRVTLRCSPRSGDLSVYWYQQSLDQGLQFLIQYYNGEERAKGNILERFSAQQFPDLHSELNLSSLELGDSALYFCASSEGGADGTDTQYFGPGTRLTVL.

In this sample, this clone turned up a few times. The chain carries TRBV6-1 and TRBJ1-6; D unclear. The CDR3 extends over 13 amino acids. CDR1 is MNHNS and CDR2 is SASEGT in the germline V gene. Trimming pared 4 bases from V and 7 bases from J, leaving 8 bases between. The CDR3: CASSAQFNSPLHF. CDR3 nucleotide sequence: TGTGCCAGCAGTGCACAGTTCAATTCACCCCTCCACTTT.

DNA of the CDR3: TGCGCCAGCAGCTTGGCCTGGACAGGGGTCTACGAGCAGTACTTC. Amino acids: CASSLAWTGVYEQYF. The chain combines TRBV5-1 with TRBJ2-7; TRBD1 aligns across 9 bases. Germline trimming cut 0 bases from V and 3 bases from J; bases unmatched to any gene: 4. Germline CDR1 and CDR2: SGHRS and YFSETQ. The CDR3 is made up of 15 amino acids.

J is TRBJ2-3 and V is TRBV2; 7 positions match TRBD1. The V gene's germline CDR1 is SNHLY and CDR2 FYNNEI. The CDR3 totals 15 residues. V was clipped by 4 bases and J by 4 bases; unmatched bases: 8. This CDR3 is CASSGAGGVADTQYF. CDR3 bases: TGTGCCAGCAGTGGAGCAGGGGGTGTCGCAGATACGCAGTATTTT.

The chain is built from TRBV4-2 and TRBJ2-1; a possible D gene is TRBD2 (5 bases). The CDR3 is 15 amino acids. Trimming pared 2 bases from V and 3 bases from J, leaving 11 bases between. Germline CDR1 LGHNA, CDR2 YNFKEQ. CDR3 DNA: TGTGCCAGCAGCCAAAACGAGGGAGTCTACAATGAGCAGTTCTTC. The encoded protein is CASSQNEGVYNEQFF.